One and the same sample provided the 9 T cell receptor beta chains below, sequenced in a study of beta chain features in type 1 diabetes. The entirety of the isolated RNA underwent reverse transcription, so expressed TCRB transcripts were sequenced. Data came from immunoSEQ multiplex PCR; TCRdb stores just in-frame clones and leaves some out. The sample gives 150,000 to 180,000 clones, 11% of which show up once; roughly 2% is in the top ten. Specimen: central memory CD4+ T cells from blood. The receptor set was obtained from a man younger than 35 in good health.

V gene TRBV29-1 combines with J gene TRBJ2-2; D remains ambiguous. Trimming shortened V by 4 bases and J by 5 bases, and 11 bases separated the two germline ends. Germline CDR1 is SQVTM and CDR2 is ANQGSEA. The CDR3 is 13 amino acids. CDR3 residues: CSVARSRTGELFF. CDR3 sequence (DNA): TGCAGCGTTGCCCGTAGTAGGACCGGGGAGCTGTTTTTT.

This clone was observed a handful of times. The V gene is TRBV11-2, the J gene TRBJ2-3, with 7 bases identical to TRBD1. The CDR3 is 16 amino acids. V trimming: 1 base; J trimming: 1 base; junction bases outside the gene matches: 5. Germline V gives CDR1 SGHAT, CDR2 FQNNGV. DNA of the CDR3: TGTGCCAGCAGCTTAGTGTCCGACAGGGGCACAGATACGCAGTATTTT. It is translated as CASSLVSDRGTDTQYF.

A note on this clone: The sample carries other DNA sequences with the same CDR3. The CDR3 DNA is TGTGCCAGCAGCCGCAGCACAGATACGCAGTATTTT. Translation: CASSRSTDTQYF. This chain uses TRBV7-2 with TRBJ2-3; D is unclear. V lost 5 bases and J 0 bases, leaving 3 bases between the germline ends. Germline CDR1 and CDR2: SGHTA and FQGNSA. The CDR3 consists of 12 residues. The variable domain in full, with the rest retrieved from reference TRBV7-2 and TRBJ2-3, is GAGVSQSPSNKVTEKGKDVELRCDPISGHTALYWYRQSLGQGLEFLIYFQGNSAPDKSGLPSDRFSAERTGGSVSTLTIQRTQQEDSAVYLCASSRSTDTQYFGPGTRLTVL.

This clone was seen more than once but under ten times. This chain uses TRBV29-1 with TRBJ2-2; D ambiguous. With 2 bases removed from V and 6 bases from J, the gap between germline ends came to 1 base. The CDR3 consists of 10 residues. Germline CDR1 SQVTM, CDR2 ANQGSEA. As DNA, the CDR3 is TGCAGCGTTGAACCCGGGGAGCTGTTTTTT. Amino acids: CSVEPGELFF.

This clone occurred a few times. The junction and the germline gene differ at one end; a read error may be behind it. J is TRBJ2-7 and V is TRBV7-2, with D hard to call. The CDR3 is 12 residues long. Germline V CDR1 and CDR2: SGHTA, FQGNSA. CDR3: CASSLGPSRMHF. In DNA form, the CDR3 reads TGTGCCAGCAGCTTAGGTCCTAGTAGGATGCACTTC.

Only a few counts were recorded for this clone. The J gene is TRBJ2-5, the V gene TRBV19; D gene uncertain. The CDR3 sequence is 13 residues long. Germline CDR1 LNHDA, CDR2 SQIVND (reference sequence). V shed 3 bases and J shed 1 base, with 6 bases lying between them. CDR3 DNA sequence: TGTGCCAGTAGTATTTTGGGCCAAGAGACCCAGTACTTC. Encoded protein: CASSILGQETQYF.

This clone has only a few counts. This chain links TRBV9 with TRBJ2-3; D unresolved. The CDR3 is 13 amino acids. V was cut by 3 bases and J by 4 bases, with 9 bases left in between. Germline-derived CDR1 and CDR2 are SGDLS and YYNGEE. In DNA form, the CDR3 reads TGTGCCAGCAGCGAGTCCCCTCCAGATACGCAGTATTTT. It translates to CASSESPPDTQYF.

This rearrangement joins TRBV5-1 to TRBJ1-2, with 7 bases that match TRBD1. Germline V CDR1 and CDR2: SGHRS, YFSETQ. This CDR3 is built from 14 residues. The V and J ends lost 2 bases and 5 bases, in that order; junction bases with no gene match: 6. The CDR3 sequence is CASSFGDRSYGYTF. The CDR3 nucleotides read TGCGCCAGCAGCTTCGGGGACAGATCTTATGGCTACACCTTC. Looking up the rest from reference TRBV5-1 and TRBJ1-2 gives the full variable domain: KAGVTQTPRYLIKTRGQQVTLSCSPISGHRSVSWYQQTPGQGLQFLFEYFSETQRNKGNFPGRFSGRQFSNSRSEMNVSTLELGDSALYLCASSFGDRSYGYTFGSGTRLTVV.

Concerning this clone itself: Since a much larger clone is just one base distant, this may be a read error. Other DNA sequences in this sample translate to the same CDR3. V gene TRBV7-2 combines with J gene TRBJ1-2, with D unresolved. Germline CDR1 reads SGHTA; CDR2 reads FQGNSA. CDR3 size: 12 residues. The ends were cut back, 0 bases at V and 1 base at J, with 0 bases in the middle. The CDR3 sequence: CASSLANYGYTF. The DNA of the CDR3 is TGTGCCAGCAGCTTAGCTAACTATGGCTACACCTTC. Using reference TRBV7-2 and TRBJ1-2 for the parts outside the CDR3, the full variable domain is GAGVSQSPSNKVTEKGKDVELRCDPISGHTALYWYRQSLGQGLEFLIYFQGNSAPDKSGLPSDRFSAERTGGSVSTLTIQRTQQEDSAVYLCASSLANYGYTFGSGTRLTVV.